This T cell receptor (beta chain) stems from a study of blood T cell repertoires in COVID-19. Study at large: COVID-19 samples from acute and convalescent phases originated in the United States, Italy and Spain. The analysed material was cDNA or gDNA that came from T cells, B-cell-depleted T cells, or PBMCs.

Profiled with immunoSEQ multiplex PCR; TCRdb holds only in-frame clones, not every one. The sample shows about 54,000 clones, about nine tenths of them seen only once. The CDR3 loop spans 17 amino acids. The germline V gene encodes CDR1 SSHAT and CDR2 FNYEAQ (reference sequence). The junction had 10 bases not matched to a gene; V was cut back by 5 bases and J by 3 bases. Sample: peripheral blood. The chain combines TRBV7-7 with TRBJ2-2, with 9 bases aligning to TRBD2. The TCR sequence derives from a woman between 55 and 75 years old with active or convalescent COVID-19. The CDR3 protein is CASSHHPSGVDTGELFF. As DNA, the CDR3 is TGTGCCAGCAGCCACCACCCTAGCGGGGTTGACACCGGGGAGCTGTTTTTT.